This entry lists 15 T cell receptor beta chains sequenced from one sample in a study of blood T cell repertoires in COVID-19. This table comes from immunoSEQ multiplex PCR, and its TCRdb copy is limited to in-frame clones, with some not included. The data show 15,000 or so clones, approximately 90% seen once. The sequenced material came from peripheral blood. The receptors stem from a man aged 45-60 years with active COVID-19.

The chain carries TRBV4-3 and TRBJ2-2, with D possibly being TRBD2 (5 bases). V was pared by 0 bases and J by 1 base, with 15 bases between. CDR3 size: 18 residues. Germline CDR1 and CDR2: LGHNA and YSLEER. The CDR3: CASSQEGVGSGNTGELFF. As DNA, the CDR3 is TGCGCCAGCAGCCAAGAGGGTGTGGGGAGCGGGAACACCGGGGAGCTGTTTTTT.

The CDR3 loop reads CASSSLGRAPSYEQYF. Written as DNA, the CDR3 is TGTGCCAGCTCGTCTCTTGGCAGGGCCCCCTCCTACGAGCAGTACTTC. V is TRBV28 and J is TRBJ2-7; tentatively, D is TRBD1 (5 bases). In germline, CDR1 is MDHEN, CDR2 SYDVKM. V shed 8 bases and J shed 0 bases, with 20 bases lying between them. The CDR3 totals 16 residues.

This clone has only one observation. V is TRBV5-6 and J is TRBJ1-5; D not resolved. The V gene's germline CDR1 is SGHDT and CDR2 YYEEEE. This CDR3 comprises 16 residues. V lost 0 bases, J lost 4 bases, and 14 bases lay in between. CDR3 bases: TGTGCCAGCAGCTTGGCAGCTAGGAATTGGAATCAGCCCCAGCATTTT. Encoded protein: CASSLAARNWNQPQHF.

The chain joins TRBV6-5 to TRBJ2-6, with D maybe TRBD2 (6 bases). CDR1 is MNHEY, CDR2 SVGAGI, per germline. The CDR3 is 15 amino acids. Deletions cut 2 bases from V and 2 bases from J, with 7 bases between. CDR3 loop: CASSYGGAGANVLTF. CDR3 in DNA: TGTGCCAGCAGTTACGGCGGGGCTGGGGCCAACGTCCTGACTTTC.

The chain carries TRBV19 and TRBJ1-2, with D perhaps TRBD1 (6 bases). V lost 3 bases to trimming and J lost 3 bases, with 14 bases between them. Germline V CDR1 and CDR2: LNHDA, SQIVND (reference sequence). The CDR3 totals 15 residues. CDR3 bases: TGTGCCAGTAGTATGGAGGACAGAGGATACTATGGCTACACCTTC. Translated: CASSMEDRGYYGYTF.

The chain employs TRBV2 and TRBJ2-5; the match to TRBD2 covers 8 bases. The germline V gene has CDR1 SNHLY and CDR2 FYNNEI. The junction had 8 bases not matched to a gene; V was cut back by 3 bases and J by 5 bases. This CDR3 contains 15 residues. In DNA form, the CDR3 reads TGTGCCAGCAGTGATAGGGGACTAGGATCCGAGACCCAGTACTTC. Residues: CASSDRGLGSETQYF.

The genes are TRBV19 and TRBJ1-1, with 8 positions matching TRBD1. CDR1 LNHDA and CDR2 SQIVND come from the germline V gene (reference sequence). J gave up 1 base and V 6 bases, and 7 bases lay outside the gene matches. This CDR3 has 15 residues. For the CDR3, the DNA is TGTGCCAGTAGAACAGGGGGATTGGGGAACACTGAAGCTTTCTTT. Its translation: CASRTGGLGNTEAFF.

This rearrangement joins TRBV10-3 to TRBJ2-1; D is ambiguous. CDR1 is ENHRY and CDR2 is SYGVKD in the germline V gene. The V gene lost 3 bases and the J gene lost 7 bases, with 7 bases spanning the gap. The CDR3 consists of 12 residues. CDR3 in DNA: TGTGCCATCAGTGAATTGAGGAATGAGCAGTTCTTC. Protein product: CAISELRNEQFF.

The V gene is TRBV4-2, the J gene TRBJ1-5, with D possibly TRBD1 on 5 matching bases. The germline CDR1 and CDR2 sequences are LGHNA and YNFKEQ. The V end lost 4 bases, the J end lost 3 bases, and 16 bases lay between the germline ends. The CDR3 loop spans 16 amino acids. CDR3 bases: TGTGCCAGCAGCCCCAACCCCAGACAGTACAATCAGCCCCAGCATTTT. As protein: CASSPNPRQYNQPQHF.

The chain links TRBV19 to TRBJ1-5, with 8 bases identical to TRBD1. The CDR3 is made up of 17 amino acids. The V segment lost 4 bases and the J segment 2 bases; nucleotides outside the gene matches: 10. CDR1 is LNHDA, CDR2 SQIVND, per germline (reference sequence). The CDR3: CASSTGQATGGNQPQHF. CDR3 in DNA: TGTGCCAGTAGTACGGGACAGGCAACCGGGGGCAATCAGCCCCAGCATTTT.

The rearrangement joins TRBV28 to TRBJ1-2, with TRBD1 matching 10 bases. The CDR3 spans 14 residues. Germline lookup yields CDR1 MDHEN and CDR2 SYDVKM. V lost 5 bases, J lost 5 bases, and 5 bases stayed unmatched. Here the CDR3 reads CASSQTGGEYGYTF. The CDR3 DNA reads as TGTGCCAGCAGTCAGACAGGGGGCGAATATGGCTACACCTTC.

This sequence joins TRBV7-9 and TRBJ1-1; no clear D gene. V lost 1 base, J lost 1 base, and 4 bases lay in between. The CDR3 is 13 residues long. From germline, CDR1 is SEHNR and CDR2 FQNEAQ (reference sequence). The CDR3: CASSLVKNTEAFF. Written as DNA, the CDR3 is TGTGCCAGCAGCTTAGTCAAGAACACTGAAGCTTTCTTT.

The chain joins TRBV10-3 to TRBJ1-4; possible D gene TRBD1, 5 bases. Germline V CDR1 and CDR2: ENHRY, SYGVKD. V lost 5 bases to trimming and J lost 5 bases, with 12 bases between them. The CDR3 extends over 14 amino acids. The CDR3, as DNA: TGTGCCATCAGTACGGGGACTTTAAATGAAAAACTGTTTTTT. Amino acids: CAISTGTLNEKLFF.

The rearrangement links TRBV7-8 to TRBJ2-5, with D perhaps TRBD1 (5 bases). V was pared by 3 bases and J by 7 bases, with 9 bases between. This CDR3 has 12 amino acids. Germline values: CDR1 SGHVS, CDR2 FQNEAQ. CDR3 DNA: TGTGCCAGCAGCTTTTCGCAGGGGACCCAGTACTTC. Its translation is CASSFSQGTQYF.

A remark on this clone: Compared with germline, one end of the junction differs, possibly owing to a read error. The chain links TRBV2 to TRBJ2-1; D perhaps matches TRBD2 (5 bases). Germline V lookup: CDR1 SNHLY, CDR2 FYNNEI. The CDR3 contains 11 residues. DNA of the CDR3: TGTGCCAGCAGTTCGGGGAATGTGCAGTTCTTC. Amino acid sequence: CASSSGNVQFF.